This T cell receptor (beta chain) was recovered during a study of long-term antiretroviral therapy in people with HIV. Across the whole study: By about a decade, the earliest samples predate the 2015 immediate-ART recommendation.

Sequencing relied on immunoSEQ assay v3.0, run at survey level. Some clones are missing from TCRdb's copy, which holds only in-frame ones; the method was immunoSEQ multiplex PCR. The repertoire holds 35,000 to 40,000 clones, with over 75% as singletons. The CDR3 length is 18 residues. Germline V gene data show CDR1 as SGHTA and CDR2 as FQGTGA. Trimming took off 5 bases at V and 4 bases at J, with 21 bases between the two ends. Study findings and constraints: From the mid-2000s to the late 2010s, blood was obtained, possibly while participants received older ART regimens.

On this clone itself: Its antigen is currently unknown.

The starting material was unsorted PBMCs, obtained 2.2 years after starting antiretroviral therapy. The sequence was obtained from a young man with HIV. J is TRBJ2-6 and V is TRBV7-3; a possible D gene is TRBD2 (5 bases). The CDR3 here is CASSPPGLSGGGANVLTF. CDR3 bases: TGTGCCAGCAGCCCCCCCGGACTGTCGGGCGGGGGGGCCAACGTCCTGACTTTC. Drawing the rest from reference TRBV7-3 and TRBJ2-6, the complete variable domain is GAGVSQTPSNKVTEKGKYVELRCDPISGHTALYWYRQSLGQGPEFLIYFQGTGAADDSGLPNDRFFAVRPEGSVSTLKIQRTERGDSAVYLCASSPPGLSGGGANVLTFGAGSRLTVL.